What follows is one T cell receptor beta chain and its context. The data stem from a study of T cell changes during pregnancy in multiple sclerosis. Using immunoSEQ multiplex PCR, the repertoire was profiled, and TCRdb retains in-frame clones only, with some absent. The sample contains about 85,000 clones, 91% of which appear only once. There are 13 residues in the CDR3. Trimming removed 4 bases from V and 1 base from J, with 8 bases in between. CDR1 and CDR2 (germline): SGHDT, YYEEEE. The sample was peripheral blood, taken in the first trimester of pregnancy. The chain combines TRBV5-6 with TRBJ1-1; D is undetermined. This TCR derives from a female donor with multiple sclerosis, enrolled in a pregnancy study. CDR3 in DNA: TGTGCCAGCAGCCGCGTTAGGAACACTGAAGCTTTCTTT. Translation: CASSRVRNTEAFF.